These 10 T cell receptor beta chains came from one sample sequenced in a study of cytomegalovirus exposure and HLA in healthy donors. PCR was performed using 60 Vbeta and 13 Jbeta primers. The protocol was immunoSEQ multiplex PCR, while the TCRdb copy is restricted to in-frame clones and leaves out a portion. This sample has about 140,000 clones; 70% to 85% occur once, and the top ten carry more than 1.5%. Material: PBMCs. The receptor set was obtained from a woman aged 40 to 50 in good health and CMV-seronegative.

V and J are TRBV11-1 and TRBJ2-7; no clear D. Germline assignment: CDR1 SGHAT and CDR2 FQDESV (reference sequence). The CDR3 runs to 12 residues. Trimming took 5 bases from V and 2 from J, leaving 7 bases between them. The CDR3 DNA is TGTGCCAGCAGCATGACTCCCTACGAGCAGTACTTC. It yields the protein CASSMTPYEQYF.

The chain is built from TRBV19 and TRBJ1-5; 8 nucleotides match TRBD1. V shed 7 bases, J shed 5 bases, and the junction held 7 bases outside the gene matches. Germline CDR1 is LNHDA and CDR2 is SQIVND (reference sequence). This CDR3 has 14 residues. The chain's CDR3 is CASNKGQAYQPQHF. CDR3 sequence (DNA): TGTGCCAGTAATAAGGGACAGGCTTATCAGCCCCAGCATTTT.

The chain recombines TRBV28 with TRBJ1-1; D is ambiguous. Trimming removed 2 bases from V and 6 bases from J, with 16 bases in between. Germline CDR1 is MDHEN and CDR2 is SYDVKM. The CDR3 has 15 amino acids. The CDR3 reads CASSLRRVLRAEAFF. CDR3 bases: TGTGCCAGCAGTTTAAGGCGGGTCCTAAGGGCTGAAGCTTTCTTT.

The V gene is TRBV21-1, the J gene TRBJ2-5; TRBD1 is the table's D call, not checked against the DNA. TRBV21-1 is annotated as a pseudogene. This CDR3 region has 16 residues. CDR3 DNA sequence: TGTGCCAGCAGCAAAGCGCTTGGGACAGGGAAAGAGACCCAGTACTTC. Protein sequence: CASSKALGTGKETQYF.

There are a few counts of this clone. V is TRBV6-6 and J is TRBJ1-5; D call uncertain. The germline V gene has CDR1 MNHNY and CDR2 SVGAGI (reference sequence). V was cut by 0 bases and J by 3 bases, with 12 bases left in between. The CDR3 is 16 amino acids. CDR3 nucleotides: TGTGCCAGCAGTTACTCGAGCGGTATCGACAATCAGCCCCAGCATTTT. Translation gives CASSYSSGIDNQPQHF.

The chain combines TRBV5-1 with TRBJ2-7, with 12 bases identical to TRBD2. V was pared by 4 bases and J by 2 bases, with 7 bases of the junction left unmatched. Germline V gene sequence: CDR1 SGHRS, CDR2 YFSETQ. The CDR3 extends over 16 amino acids. The CDR3 bases are TGCGCCAGCAGCCTAACTAGCGGGAGGACCACCTACGAGCAGTACTTC. Encoded protein: CASSLTSGRTTYEQYF.

The chain couples TRBV7-9 to TRBJ2-5; 10 nucleotides agree with TRBD1. The CDR3 runs to 16 residues. The J segment lost 2 bases and the V segment lost 2 bases, leaving 5 bases of the junction unmatched. Germline CDR1 and CDR2: SEHNR and FQNEAQ (reference sequence). CDR3 sequence reads: CASSLLGQGRQETQYF. The CDR3 nucleotides are TGTGCCAGCAGCTTATTGGGACAGGGGAGGCAAGAGACCCAGTACTTC.

The chain employs TRBV23-1 and TRBJ1-2; TRBD1 matches 7 bases. TRBV23-1 is an ORF, and what it does is uncertain. V gave up 2 bases and J gave up 4 bases; unmatched junction bases: 7. This CDR3 contains 15 residues. DNA of the CDR3: TGCGCCAGCAGTCAAGGTATAGGGGGCGGCTATGGCTACACCTTC. Amino acids: CASSQGIGGGYGYTF.

This sequence joins TRBV28 and TRBJ2-1, with 14 positions matching TRBD2. Losses at the gene ends were 4 bases for V and 12 bases for J; bases not matched to a gene: 8. The CDR3 sequence is 15 residues long. Germline V CDR1 and CDR2: MDHEN, SYDVKM. The CDR3 loop is CASSSPGTSGRGQFF. In DNA form, the CDR3 reads TGTGCCAGCAGTTCACCCGGGACTAGCGGGAGAGGGCAGTTCTTC.

The V gene is TRBV23-1, the J gene TRBJ2-2, with D possibly matching TRBD1 (7 bases). Being an ORF, TRBV23-1 has a function that is uncertain. The CDR3 has 14 residues. V was cut by 6 bases and J by 5 bases, with 13 bases left in between. CDR3 residues: CASRSRGVTGELFF. The CDR3 DNA is TGCGCCAGCAGGAGCAGGGGGGTGACCGGGGAGCTGTTTTTT.